One and the same sample provided the 19 T cell receptor beta chains below, sequenced in a study of response to subunit inactivated influenza vaccine. TCRdb re-called the RT-PCR reads with MiXCR, one entry per CDR3 protein. This table has about 150,000 distinct CDR3 sequences, roughly a tenth appearing once. Source: CD8+ T cells sorted from PBMCs, taken around 25 months after vaccination. These receptors all stem from a man in his fifties or sixties who received an inactivated influenza vaccine.

The table lists this clonotype with many counts. This chain links TRBV4-1 with TRBJ1-2; D may be TRBD1 (5 bases). From germline, CDR1 is MGHRA and CDR2 YSYEKL. The CDR3 consists of 14 residues. Trimming pared 4 bases from V and 3 bases from J, leaving 12 bases between. CDR3 amino acids: CASSLTGGHYGYTF. CDR3 nucleotides: TGCGCCAGCAGCCTAACCGGGGGACACTATGGCTACACCTTC.

This clonotype was seen more than once but under ten times. The CDR3 DNA reads as TGCAGTGCTAGAGAGGTGCAGCCTGAGCAGTTCTTC. Translation: CSAREVQPEQFF. This sequence joins TRBV20-1 and TRBJ2-1; D is undetermined. The CDR3 has 12 residues. The germline V and J ends were trimmed by 0 bases and 9 bases, with 9 bases remaining between them. Looked up from germline, CDR1 is DFQATT and CDR2 is SNEGSKA (reference sequence).

This clonotype was observed a few times. The V gene is TRBV20-1, the J gene TRBJ2-7, with 8 bases fitting TRBD2. There are 15 residues in the CDR3. J lost 0 bases, V lost 1 base, and 5 bases had no gene match. The germline CDR1 and CDR2 sequences are DFQATT and SNEGSKA (reference sequence). The CDR3 region is CSARVLAEYSYEQYF. The CDR3 nucleotides read TGCAGTGCTAGAGTACTAGCGGAATACTCCTACGAGCAGTACTTC.

In DNA form, the CDR3 reads TGTGCCAGCAGCTCACCAACTCCCGGGCGAACAGAGAACACCGGGGAGCTGTTTTTT. Its protein is CASSSPTPGRTENTGELFF. The chain links TRBV7-8 to TRBJ2-2; D gene ambiguous. This CDR3 contains 19 residues. The germline V and J ends were trimmed by 4 bases and 1 base, with 22 bases remaining between them. CDR1 is SGHVS and CDR2 is FQNEAQ in the germline V gene.

The V call is TRBV9, the J call TRBJ2-1; the match to TRBD2 covers 8 bases. Germline V gene lookup returns CDR1 SGDLS and CDR2 YYNGEE. V dropped 4 bases and J dropped 4; count of bases not matched to a gene: 10. This CDR3 has 16 residues. The CDR3 sequence: CASSHPLTGGYNEQFF. The CDR3 DNA is TGTGCCAGCAGCCACCCTCTAACGGGAGGGTACAATGAGCAGTTCTTC.

The rearrangement joins TRBV29-1 to TRBJ2-3, with TRBD1 matching 9 bases. This CDR3 is built from 16 residues. The V gene end was trimmed by 6 bases and the J gene end by 0 bases; junction bases not matched to a gene: 10. Per germline, CDR1 SQVTM and CDR2 ANQGSEA. CDR3: CSVTRGQGLSTDTQYF. CDR3 nucleotide sequence: TGCAGCGTAACTCGGGGACAGGGCCTGAGCACAGATACGCAGTATTTT.

The gene calls are TRBV29-1 and TRBJ1-1; D call uncertain. Germline-derived CDR1 and CDR2 are SQVTM and ANQGSEA. There are 12 residues in the CDR3. Trimming took 2 bases from V and 8 from J, leaving 12 bases between them. The CDR3 spells CSVEMVGVEAFF. Written as DNA, the CDR3 is TGCAGCGTTGAAATGGTAGGAGTAGAAGCTTTCTTT. Full variable domain (remainder filled in from reference TRBV29-1 and TRBJ1-1): SAVISQKPSRDICQRGTSLTIQCQVDSQVTMMFWYRQQPGQSLTLIATANQGSEATYESGFVIDKFPISRPNLTFSTLTVSNMSPEDSSIYLCSVEMVGVEAFFGQGTRLTVV.

This clonotype was counted a few times. The genes are TRBV27 and TRBJ2-6; weak D call: TRBD1 (6 bases). The germline CDR1 and CDR2 sequences are MNHEY and SMNVEV (reference sequence). CDR3 length: 16 amino acids. Trimming took off 2 bases at V and 4 bases at J, with 12 bases between the two ends. CDR3 loop: CASSLTGLAGANVLTF. CDR3 DNA: TGTGCCAGCAGTTTAACAGGGCTTGCCGGGGCCAACGTCCTGACTTTC.

At least ten counts were recorded for this clonotype. The chain uses TRBV20-1 and TRBJ1-1; D unclear. CDR1 is DFQATT, CDR2 SNEGSKA, per germline (reference sequence). With 0 bases removed from V and 0 bases from J, the gap between germline ends came to 14 bases. This CDR3 region has 16 residues. The CDR3 is CSARDLLGPLNTEAFF. CDR3 DNA: TGCAGTGCTAGAGATCTCCTGGGCCCTTTGAACACTGAAGCTTTCTTT.

This clonotype was seen only a few times. The rearrangement links TRBV6-5 to TRBJ1-6; TRBD1 agrees at 7 bases. Germline V gives CDR1 MNHEY, CDR2 SVGAGI. CDR3 length: 18 amino acids. Trimming took 3 bases from V and 8 from J; bases not matched to a gene: 16. For the CDR3, the DNA is TGTGCCAGCAGTTATACCCTTCTGACAGGGCGCTTATATTCACCCCTCCACTTT. This encodes CASSYTLLTGRLYSPLHF.

This chain connects TRBV12-3 or TRBV12-4 to TRBJ2-3; 10 nucleotides line up with TRBD2. This CDR3 has 15 amino acids. V trimming: 3 bases; J trimming: 6 bases; junction bases outside the gene matches: 6. The DNA of the CDR3 is TGTGCCAGCAGTTTCGAAGCGGGAGGGCGGGATACGCAGTATTTT. Translating it yields CASSFEAGGRDTQYF.

The CDR3 DNA is TGTGCCAGCAGTTTAATTGGTACCTACGAGCAGTACTTC. As protein: CASSLIGTYEQYF. The V and J genes are TRBV28 and TRBJ2-7, with D uncertain. The CDR3 has 13 amino acids. Germline assignment: CDR1 MDHEN and CDR2 SYDVKM. V was shortened by 2 bases and J by 2 bases, with 7 bases between the two germline ends. Full variable domain (remainder filled in from reference TRBV28 and TRBJ2-7): DVKVTQSSRYLVKRTGEKVFLECVQDMDHENMFWYRQDPGLGLRLIYFSYDVKMKEKGDIPEGYSVSREKKERFSLILESASTNQTSMYLCASSLIGTYEQYFGPGTRLTVT.

This clonotype has just a few counts. In nucleotides, the CDR3 is TGTGCCAGCAGCTTACGTCCAGGGGGGTCCTACGAGCAGTACTTC. It is translated as CASSLRPGGSYEQYF. V usage is TRBV11-2 and J usage is TRBJ2-7, with D possibly being TRBD1 (7 bases). CDR3 size: 15 residues. Trimming took 2 bases from V and 1 from J, leaving 12 bases between them. The V gene's germline CDR1 is SGHAT and CDR2 FQNNGV.

This chain links TRBV27 with TRBJ1-1, with D possibly matching TRBD1 (5 bases). Germline V gene data show CDR1 as MNHEY and CDR2 as SMNVEV (reference sequence). V was shortened by 3 bases and J by 9 bases, with 14 bases between the two germline ends. The CDR3 covers 13 residues. CDR3 in DNA: TGTGCCAGCAGTTTCACTGGGGGGTTTCAAGCTTTCTTT. Encoded protein: CASSFTGGFQAFF.

This clonotype was counted a few times. The chain joins TRBV3-1 to TRBJ2-3, with 16 bases aligning to TRBD2. This CDR3 is built from 18 residues. Germline V lookup: CDR1 LGHDT, CDR2 YNNKEL (reference sequence). Germline trimming cut 1 base from V and 5 bases from J; bases unmatched to any gene: 6. DNA for the CDR3: TGTGCCAGCAGCCAAGGACCGGGACTAGCGGGGGGGCAAGATACGCAGTATTTT. Amino acids: CASSQGPGLAGGQDTQYF.

This chain connects TRBV5-6 to TRBJ1-4; D not resolved. CDR3 length: 14 residues. Germline V gene sequence: CDR1 SGHDT, CDR2 YYEEEE. V lost 5 bases and J 3 bases, leaving 11 bases between the germline ends. The CDR3 loop reads CASSLQWSNEKLFF. CDR3 coding DNA: TGTGCCAGCAGTTTACAGTGGTCTAATGAAAAACTGTTTTTT. The whole variable domain, remainder taken from reference TRBV5-6 and TRBJ1-4, is DAGVTQSPTHLIKTRGQQVTLRCSPKSGHDTVSWYQQALGQGPQFIFQYYEEEERQRGNFPDRFSGHQFPNYSSELNVNALLLGDSALYLCASSLQWSNEKLFFGSGTQLSVL.

This clonotype has at least ten counts. The rearrangement joins TRBV28 to TRBJ2-5; 7 bases are a match to TRBD1. The CDR3 contains 13 residues. The ends lost 8 bases at V and 8 bases at J; junction bases unmatched: 11. Germline CDR1 reads MDHEN; CDR2 reads SYDVKM. CDR3 protein: CASFRGTGETQYF. CDR3 nucleotide sequence: TGTGCCAGCTTCAGGGGGACCGGGGAAACCCAGTACTTC. The whole variable domain, filled in from reference TRBV28 and TRBJ2-5, reads DVKVTQSSRYLVKRTGEKVFLECVQDMDHENMFWYRQDPGLGLRLIYFSYDVKMKEKGDIPEGYSVSREKKERFSLILESASTNQTSMYLCASFRGTGETQYFGPGTRLLVL.

The genes are TRBV12-3 or TRBV12-4 and TRBJ2-3; no clear D gene. The CDR3 sequence is 14 residues long. V lost 2 bases, J lost 4 bases, and 10 bases lay in between. The CDR3 DNA follows: TGTGCCAGCAGTTTACCAGGTTTTTCAGATACGCAGTATTTT. Residues: CASSLPGFSDTQYF.

This clonotype occurred a few times. The chain couples TRBV7-9 to TRBJ2-5, with D possibly being TRBD2 (6 bases). This CDR3 contains 15 residues. V shed 5 bases and J shed 1 base, with 14 bases lying between them. Germline values: CDR1 SEHNR, CDR2 FQNEAQ (reference sequence). The CDR3 reads CASSPRDGLQETQYF. In DNA, the CDR3 is TGTGCCAGCAGCCCGCGGGACGGTCTCCAAGAGACCCAGTACTTC. The full variable domain, completed using reference TRBV7-9 and TRBJ2-5, is DTGVSQNPRHKITKRGQNVTFRCDPISEHNRLYWYRQTLGQGPEFLTYFQNEAQLEKSRLLSDRFSAERPKGSFSTLEIQRTEQGDSAMYLCASSPRDGLQETQYFGPGTRLLVL.